This TCR beta chain was found in a study of T-cell reconstitution after alpha-beta-depleted transplantation in children. Study findings and constraints: Newly generated T cells supplied most T-cell counts and diversity one year post-transplant. After transplant, at about two months, alpha-beta T cells were reportedly derived from several hundred expanded graft clones.

TCRbeta library construction was performed incorporating unique molecular identifiers. TCRdb redid the calling of the PCR reads with MiXCR, one entry per CDR3 protein. The table shows almost 600,000 distinct CDR3 sequences, with about a quarter occurring only once. This clonotype was recorded once. Its specificity is unknown. This receptor was taken from a boy younger than two with Wiskott-Aldrich syndrome, due to receive a stem cell transplant. Sequenced material: PBMCs, taken before TCRalphabeta/CD19-depleted stem cell transplant.

CDR3 sequence: CASSYGASAYEQYF. The CDR3 region has the DNA TGTGCCAGCAGTTACGGGGCTAGTGCGTACGAGCAGTACTTC. J is TRBJ2-7 and V is TRBV6-5; TRBD1 might be the D (5 bases). The CDR3 runs 14 residues. CDR1 MNHEY and CDR2 SVGAGI come from the germline V gene. The V end lost 2 bases, the J end lost 4 bases, and 12 bases lay between the germline ends.